Below, 20 T cell receptor beta chains from the same sample are listed, as sequenced in a study of blood T cell repertoires in COVID-19. Data came from immunoSEQ multiplex PCR; TCRdb stores just in-frame clones and leaves some out. The sample contains 200,000 to 250,000 clones, 82% of which appear only once. Sequenced sample: peripheral blood. The receptors here all came from a woman in her 70s with COVID-19, enrolled during active disease.

The chain recombines TRBV15 with TRBJ1-1; 7 positions match TRBD1. With V trimmed by 1 base and J by 10 bases, 9 bases remained unmatched. The length of the CDR3 is 14 residues. CDR1 and CDR2 from the germline V gene are LNHNV and YYDKDF (reference sequence). The CDR3 coding sequence is TGTGCCACCAGCAGAGGGGGGACAGACTTGAGAGCTTTCTTT. It specifies CATSRGGTDLRAFF.

J is TRBJ1-2 and V is TRBV13; D is undetermined. The CDR3 has 14 amino acids. V dropped 1 base and J dropped 4 bases, with 10 bases sitting between them. Per germline, CDR1 PRHDT and CDR2 FYEKMQ (reference sequence). In nucleotides, the CDR3 is TGTGCCAGCAGCTTAGTAGCCTCTGGCTATGGCTACACCTTC. Translated, it gives CASSLVASGYGYTF. Variable domain in full (rest from reference TRBV13 and TRBJ1-2): AAGVIQSPRHLIKEKRETATLKCYPIPRHDTVYWYQQGPGQDPQFLISFYEKMQSDKGSIPDRFSAQQFSDYHSELNMSSLELGDSALYFCASSLVASGYGYTFGSGTRLTVV.

This sequence joins TRBV11-1 and TRBJ2-5; the D gene is possibly TRBD1 (6 bases). CDR1 SGHAT and CDR2 FQDESV come from the germline V gene (reference sequence). The CDR3 runs to 14 residues. Trimming pared 3 bases from V and 3 bases from J, leaving 11 bases between. The CDR3 spells CASSLGQGKETQYF. The CDR3 DNA follows: TGTGCCAGCAGCTTGGGGCAGGGGAAAGAGACCCAGTACTTC.

This chain connects TRBV28 to TRBJ2-5; a possible D gene is TRBD1 (5 bases). From germline, CDR1 is MDHEN and CDR2 SYDVKM. The V gene lost 4 bases and the J gene lost 2 bases, with 20 bases spanning the gap. CDR3 size: 17 residues. This CDR3 is CASSSPKTALGQETQYF. In nucleotides, the CDR3 is TGTGCCAGCAGTTCCCCCAAGACAGCCCTAGGGCAAGAGACCCAGTACTTC.

The chain uses TRBV5-1 and TRBJ1-2; D is ambiguous. V lost 0 bases and J 3 bases, leaving 6 bases between the germline ends. The CDR3 is made up of 13 amino acids. The germline CDR1 and CDR2 sequences are SGHRS and YFSETQ. The CDR3 nucleotides are TGCGCCAGCAGCTTGGGAGTAGACTATGGCTACACCTTC. It encodes CASSLGVDYGYTF.

This clone was detected once. The chain employs TRBV6-5 and TRBJ2-1, with D maybe TRBD2 (5 bases). The CDR3 runs to 13 residues. From germline, CDR1 is MNHEY and CDR2 SVGAGI. V was trimmed by 5 bases and J by 13 bases, leaving 18 bases between them. The CDR3 sequence is CASSREVTDFQFF. The CDR3 DNA reads as TGTGCCAGCAGTAGAGAGGTAACGGACTTCCAGTTCTTC.

This clone has just a few counts. This chain links TRBV3-1 (or the pseudogene TRBV3-2) with TRBJ2-3; the D gene is possibly TRBD2 (6 bases). The CDR3 is 12 residues long. Trimming took 3 bases from V and 10 from J, leaving 11 bases between them. Germline CDR1 LGHDT, CDR2 YNNKEL (reference sequence). The CDR3 loop reads CASSHRGGAQYF. DNA of the CDR3: TGTGCCAGCAGCCACCGGGGAGGCGCGCAGTATTTT.

The chain joins TRBV27 to TRBJ2-7; D perhaps matches TRBD2 (7 bases). V lost 4 bases and J 3 bases, leaving 13 bases between the germline ends. CDR1 and CDR2 from the germline V gene are MNHEY and SMNVEV (reference sequence). CDR3 length: 14 residues. The CDR3 DNA follows: TGTGCCAGCAGTTCAGCGGGACACATCTACGAGCAGTACTTC. Translating it yields CASSSAGHIYEQYF.

The chain combines TRBV5-6 with TRBJ2-5, with TRBD1 matching 8 bases. Germline CDR1 SGHDT, CDR2 YYEEEE. The CDR3 consists of 15 residues. The trim removed 4 bases at V and 5 bases at J, leaving 10 bases unmatched. This CDR3 reads CASSPVGQGRETQYF. CDR3 sequence (DNA): TGTGCCAGCAGCCCTGTAGGACAGGGCAGGGAGACCCAGTACTTC.

The chain is built from TRBV2 and TRBJ2-2; 7 nucleotides match TRBD2. CDR1 SNHLY and CDR2 FYNNEI come from the germline V gene. This CDR3 comprises 15 residues. The junction had 5 bases not matched to a gene; V was cut back by 7 bases and J by 0 bases. DNA of the CDR3: TGTGCCAGCAAGGATACTAGCGCGAACACCGGGGAGCTGTTTTTT. It is translated as CASKDTSANTGELFF. Full variable domain (outside the CDR3, taken from reference TRBV2 and TRBJ2-2): EPEVTQTPSHQVTQMGQEVILRCVPISNHLYFYWYRQILGQKVEFLVSFYNNEISEKSEIFDDQFSVERPDGSNFTLKIRSTKLEDSAMYFCASKDTSANTGELFFGEGSRLTVL.

V gene TRBV28 combines with J gene TRBJ1-3; D is perhaps TRBD1 (5 bases). Trimming took 4 bases from V and 0 from J, leaving 7 bases between them. Germline V CDR1 and CDR2: MDHEN, SYDVKM. This CDR3 contains 14 residues. The CDR3 sequence: CASSWTTSGNTIYF. The CDR3 DNA follows: TGTGCCAGCAGTTGGACAACCTCTGGAAACACCATATATTTT.

This clone was seen a handful of times. The chain combines TRBV5-1 with TRBJ1-1; TRBD1 matches 9 bases. There are 15 residues in the CDR3. CDR1 SGHRS and CDR2 YFSETQ come from the germline V gene. With V trimmed by 4 bases and J by 4 bases, 8 bases remained unmatched. CDR3 residues: CASSPGQGLSTEAFF. In nucleotides, the CDR3 is TGCGCCAGCAGCCCGGGACAGGGATTGAGCACTGAAGCTTTCTTT.

The chain carries TRBV6-6 and TRBJ1-4; TRBD1 aligns across 9 bases. The length of the CDR3 is 14 residues. V shed 7 bases and J 10 bases; nucleotides not matched to a gene: 10. The germline V gene encodes CDR1 MNHNY and CDR2 SVGAGI (reference sequence). The CDR3 reads CASNPGQGTAKLFF. In DNA, the CDR3 is TGTGCCAGCAACCCGGGACAGGGTACGGCAAAACTGTTTTTT.

CDR3 protein: CAISGIGVNLDEQFF. CDR3 DNA sequence: TGTGCCATCAGTGGGATAGGGGTGAATCTGGATGAGCAGTTCTTC. The chain carries TRBV10-3 and TRBJ2-1; TRBD1 might be the D (5 bases). Germline V CDR1 and CDR2: ENHRY, SYGVKD. V lost 4 bases, J lost 8 bases, and 18 bases lay in between. CDR3 length: 15 amino acids.

The chain combines TRBV9 with TRBJ2-3; 11 positions match TRBD1. This CDR3 has 16 amino acids. With V trimmed by 3 bases and J by 5 bases, 8 bases remained unmatched. From germline, CDR1 is SGDLS and CDR2 YYNGEE. The CDR3 bases are TGTGCCAGCAGCGCTAACGCAGGGACAGGGGGAGATACGCAGTATTTT. Translation: CASSANAGTGGDTQYF.

The chain employs TRBV7-3 and TRBJ2-3; 9 bases match TRBD2. The germline CDR1 and CDR2 sequences are SGHTA and FQGTGA. Trimming took 3 bases from V and 8 from J; bases not matched to a gene: 6. This CDR3 has 14 amino acids. The CDR3 region is CASSLAGGPGTQYF. DNA of the CDR3: TGTGCCAGCAGCTTGGCGGGAGGGCCCGGTACGCAGTATTTT.

The rearrangement joins TRBV30 to TRBJ2-2; TRBD2 aligns across 11 bases. Trimming took 4 bases from V and 5 from J; bases not matched to a gene: 6. Germline CDR1 GTSNPN, CDR2 SVGIG (reference sequence). This CDR3 contains 15 residues. CDR3 region: CAWNSGRVRTGELFF. DNA for the CDR3: TGTGCCTGGAATAGCGGGAGGGTGCGAACCGGGGAGCTGTTTTTT.

V gene TRBV18 combines with J gene TRBJ1-2; D unclear. V was pared by 1 base and J by 2 bases, with 5 bases between. The CDR3 totals 13 residues. Germline V gene sequence: CDR1 KGHSH, CDR2 LQKENI. CDR3 sequence (DNA): TGTGCCAGCTCACCACAGAGAAACTATGGCTACACCTTC. It translates to CASSPQRNYGYTF.

The chain is built from TRBV5-1 and TRBJ1-2; 7 bases line up with TRBD1. The J segment lost 0 bases and the V segment lost 4 bases, leaving 6 bases of the junction unmatched. The CDR3 consists of 15 residues. Per germline, CDR1 SGHRS and CDR2 YFSETQ. The CDR3 region has the DNA TGCGCCAGCAGCCCGGACAGGACTTCTAACTATGGCTACACCTTC. Translation: CASSPDRTSNYGYTF.

This sequence joins TRBV10-1 and TRBJ1-4; unclear D gene. CDR3 length equals 16 residues. Trimming pared 2 bases from V and 5 bases from J, leaving 15 bases between. CDR1 is WNHNN and CDR2 is SYGVQD in the germline V gene (reference sequence). The CDR3 protein is CASSEGPYGENEKLFF. CDR3 coding DNA: TGCGCCAGCAGTGAGGGACCATATGGGGAGAATGAAAAACTGTTTTTT.